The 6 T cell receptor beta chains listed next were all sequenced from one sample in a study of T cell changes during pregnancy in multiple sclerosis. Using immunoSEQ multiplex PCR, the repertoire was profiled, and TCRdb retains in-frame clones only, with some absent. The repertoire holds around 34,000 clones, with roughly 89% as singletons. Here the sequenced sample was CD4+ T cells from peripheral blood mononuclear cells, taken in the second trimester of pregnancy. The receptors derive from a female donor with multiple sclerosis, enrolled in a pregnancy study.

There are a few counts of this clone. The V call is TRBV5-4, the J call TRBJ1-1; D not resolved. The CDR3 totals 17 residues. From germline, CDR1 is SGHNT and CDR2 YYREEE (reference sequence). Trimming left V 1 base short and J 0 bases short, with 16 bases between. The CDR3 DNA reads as TGTGCCAGCAGCTTGTGGCTCGGGGATGGGTTGAACACTGAAGCTTTCTTT. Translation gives CASSLWLGDGLNTEAFF.

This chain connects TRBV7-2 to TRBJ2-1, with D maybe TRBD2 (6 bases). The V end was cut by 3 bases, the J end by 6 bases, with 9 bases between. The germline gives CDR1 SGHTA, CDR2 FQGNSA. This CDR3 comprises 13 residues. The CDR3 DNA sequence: TGTGCCAGCAGCTTGACTAGTCTCAATGAGCAGTTCTTC. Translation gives CASSLTSLNEQFF.

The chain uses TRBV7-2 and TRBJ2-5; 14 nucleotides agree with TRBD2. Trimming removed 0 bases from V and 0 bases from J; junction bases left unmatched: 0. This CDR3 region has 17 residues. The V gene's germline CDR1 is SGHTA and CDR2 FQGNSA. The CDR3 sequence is CASSLATSGRDQETQYF. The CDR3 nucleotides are TGTGCCAGCAGCTTAGCGACTAGCGGGAGGGACCAAGAGACCCAGTACTTC.

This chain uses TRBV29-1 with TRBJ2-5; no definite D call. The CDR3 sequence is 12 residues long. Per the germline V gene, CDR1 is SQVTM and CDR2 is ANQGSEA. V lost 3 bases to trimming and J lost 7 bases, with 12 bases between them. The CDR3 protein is CSVDGDLGTQYF. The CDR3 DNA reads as TGCAGCGTTGATGGAGACCTAGGGACCCAGTACTTC.

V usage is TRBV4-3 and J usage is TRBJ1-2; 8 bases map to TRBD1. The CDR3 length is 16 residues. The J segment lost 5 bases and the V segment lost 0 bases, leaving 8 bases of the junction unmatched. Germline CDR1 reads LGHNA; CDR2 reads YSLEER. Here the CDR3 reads CASSQDGQGIWYGYTF. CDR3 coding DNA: TGCGCCAGCAGCCAAGACGGACAGGGTATATGGTATGGCTACACCTTC.

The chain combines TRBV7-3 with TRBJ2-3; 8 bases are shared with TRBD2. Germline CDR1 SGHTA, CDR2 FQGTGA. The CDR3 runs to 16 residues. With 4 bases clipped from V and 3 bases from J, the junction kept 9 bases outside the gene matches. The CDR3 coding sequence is TGTGCCAGCAGCTCAGGGCACGGGAGGGGTACAGATACGCAGTATTTT. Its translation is CASSSGHGRGTDTQYF.